The 11 T cell receptor beta chains in this list originate from one sample, sequenced in a study of T cell responses to AZD1222 COVID-19 vaccine. Profiled with immunoSEQ multiplex PCR; TCRdb holds only in-frame clones, not every one. Here the sample spans 150,000 to 200,000 clones, around 89% being singletons. This sample comprised peripheral blood, obtained 28 days after the second AZD1222 dose. These receptors came from an adult who received the AZD1222 COVID-19 vaccine.

This sequence joins TRBV4-2 and TRBJ1-2; TRBD1 matches at 9 bases. V trimming: 2 bases; J trimming: 2 bases; junction bases outside the gene matches: 3. Germline V gene sequence: CDR1 LGHNA, CDR2 YNFKEQ. The CDR3 covers 15 residues. CDR3 nucleotides: TGTGCCAGCAGCCAATCCGGGACAGGGAACTATGGCTACACCTTC. It is translated as CASSQSGTGNYGYTF.

This chain connects TRBV7-3 to TRBJ2-1; 9 bases are a match to TRBD2. The germline V gene encodes CDR1 SGHTA and CDR2 FQGTGA. Trimming cost V 4 bases and J 0 bases; bases outside gene matches: 4. This CDR3 comprises 16 residues. The CDR3 spells CASSSRSGGSYNEQFF. The CDR3 DNA follows: TGTGCCAGCAGCTCGCGTAGCGGGGGCTCCTACAATGAGCAGTTCTTC.

The V gene is TRBV7-2, the J gene TRBJ2-7; 8 positions match TRBD1. The length of the CDR3 is 14 residues. J was trimmed by 2 bases and V by 5 bases; bases with no gene match: 5. Germline CDR1 SGHTA, CDR2 FQGNSA. The CDR3 is CASSKGQAPYEQYF. In DNA, the CDR3 is TGTGCCAGCAGCAAGGGACAGGCCCCCTACGAGCAGTACTTC.

This chain uses TRBV27 with TRBJ2-7; D is perhaps TRBD1 (7 bases). The CDR3 spans 12 residues. The V and J ends lost 2 bases and 7 bases respectively, with 9 bases between them. Germline V gene data show CDR1 as MNHEY and CDR2 as SMNVEV (reference sequence). The CDR3 bases are TGTGCCAGCAGTTTACAGGGGGGTGAGCAGTACTTC. Its translation is CASSLQGGEQYF.

This chain links TRBV3-1 (or the pseudogene TRBV3-2) with TRBJ2-7, with D unclear. In germline, CDR1 is LGHDT, CDR2 YNNKEL (reference sequence). This CDR3 spans 15 amino acids. Between the trimmed V and J ends, which lost 1 base and 1 base, there was a span of 11 bases. DNA of the CDR3: TGTGCCAGCAGCCAAGGGGTAGCCCAATCCTACGAGCAGTACTTC. Translated, it gives CASSQGVAQSYEQYF.

The J gene is TRBJ1-4, the V gene TRBV7-2; TRBD1 matches at 8 bases. The CDR3 contains 15 residues. V dropped 3 bases and J dropped 8; count of bases not matched to a gene: 8. Germline lookup yields CDR1 SGHTA and CDR2 FQGNSA. The CDR3 sequence is CASSFLTGVNEKLFF. The CDR3 nucleotides read TGTGCCAGCAGCTTCCTGACAGGGGTAAACGAAAAACTGTTTTTT.

This clone turned up a few times. This chain joins TRBV28 and TRBJ1-6; tentative D call: TRBD1 (5 bases). V was shortened by 3 bases and J by 7 bases, with 10 bases between the two germline ends. CDR1 and CDR2 from the germline V gene are MDHEN and SYDVKM. CDR3 length: 14 residues. The CDR3: CASSLGTRNSPLHF. Here the CDR3 DNA reads TGTGCCAGCAGTTTGGGGACGAGGAATTCACCCCTCCACTTT.

The DNA of the CDR3 is TGTGCCACCAGTGATCTTTACGAGCAGTACTTC. Translation: CATSDLYEQYF. V is TRBV24-1 and J is TRBJ2-7; no firm D call. The germline V gene has CDR1 KGHDR and CDR2 SFDVKD. V was trimmed by 3 bases and J by 4 bases, leaving 3 bases between them. The CDR3 extends over 11 amino acids.

This clone has only one observation. V gene TRBV6-5 combines with J gene TRBJ1-1, with a tentative D call TRBD1 (5 bases). V lost 6 bases and J lost 3, with 17 bases in between. The CDR3 length is 15 residues. Per the germline V gene, CDR1 is MNHEY and CDR2 is SVGAGI. CDR3 sequence reads: CASSLNRPLDTEAFF. In DNA, the CDR3 is TGTGCCAGCAGCCTCAACAGGCCCTTGGACACTGAAGCTTTCTTT.

The chain joins TRBV13 to TRBJ2-7, with a tentative D call TRBD2 (7 bases). The length of the CDR3 is 14 residues. The germline V and J ends were trimmed by 7 bases and 0 bases, with 13 bases remaining between them. Per the germline V gene, CDR1 is PRHDT and CDR2 is FYEKMQ (reference sequence). CDR3 coding DNA: TGTGCCAGCAAAGGGGGGGGAAGCTCCTACGAGCAGTACTTC. Translated, it gives CASKGGGSSYEQYF.

This clone was recorded once. The junction differs from germline at one of its ends, possibly a read error. The chain uses TRBV7-7 and TRBJ2-6; D is unresolved. In germline, CDR1 is SSHAT, CDR2 FNYEAQ (reference sequence). This CDR3 has 16 amino acids. This CDR3 reads CASSLDSYSGANVLTF. The CDR3 DNA is TGTGCTAGCAGCTTAGATTCTTACTCTGGGGCCAACGTCCTGACTTTC.